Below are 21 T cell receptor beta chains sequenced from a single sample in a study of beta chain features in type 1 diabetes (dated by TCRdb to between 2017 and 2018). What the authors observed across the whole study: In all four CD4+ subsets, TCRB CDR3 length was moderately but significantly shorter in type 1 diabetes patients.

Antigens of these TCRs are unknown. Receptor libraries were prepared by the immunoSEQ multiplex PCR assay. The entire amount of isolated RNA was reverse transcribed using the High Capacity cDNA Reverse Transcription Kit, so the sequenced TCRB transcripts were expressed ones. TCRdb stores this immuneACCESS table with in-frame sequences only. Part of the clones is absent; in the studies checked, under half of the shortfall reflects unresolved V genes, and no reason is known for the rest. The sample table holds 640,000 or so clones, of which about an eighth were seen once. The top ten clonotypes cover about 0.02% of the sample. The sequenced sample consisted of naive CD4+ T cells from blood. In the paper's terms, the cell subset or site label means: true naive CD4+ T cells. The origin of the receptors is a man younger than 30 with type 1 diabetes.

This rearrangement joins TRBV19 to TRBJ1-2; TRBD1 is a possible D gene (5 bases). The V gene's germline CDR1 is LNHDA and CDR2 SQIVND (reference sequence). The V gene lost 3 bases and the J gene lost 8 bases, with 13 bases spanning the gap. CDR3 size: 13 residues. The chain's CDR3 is CASSIRGSYGYTF. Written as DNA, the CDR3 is TGTGCCAGTAGTATCCGGGGCAGCTACGGCTACACCTTC.

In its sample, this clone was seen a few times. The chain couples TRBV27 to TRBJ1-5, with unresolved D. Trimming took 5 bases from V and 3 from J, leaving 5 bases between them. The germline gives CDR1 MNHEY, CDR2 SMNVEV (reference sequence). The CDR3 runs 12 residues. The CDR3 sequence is CASSRDNQPQHF. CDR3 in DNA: TGTGCCAGCAGTAGGGACAATCAGCCCCAGCATTTT.

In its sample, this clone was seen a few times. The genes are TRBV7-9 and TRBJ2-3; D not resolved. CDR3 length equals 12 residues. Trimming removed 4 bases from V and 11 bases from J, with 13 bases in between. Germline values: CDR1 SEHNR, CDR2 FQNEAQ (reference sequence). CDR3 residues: CASSSEAIRQYF. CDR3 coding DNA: TGTGCCAGCAGCTCCGAAGCTATCAGGCAGTATTTT.

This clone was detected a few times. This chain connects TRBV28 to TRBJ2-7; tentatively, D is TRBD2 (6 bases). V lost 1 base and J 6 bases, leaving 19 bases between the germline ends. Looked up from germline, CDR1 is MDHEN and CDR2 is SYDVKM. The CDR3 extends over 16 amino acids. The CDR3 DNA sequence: TGTGCCAGCAGTTTATTGCCTGGATCAGGGAGGAGCGAGCAGTACTTC. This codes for CASSLLPGSGRSEQYF.

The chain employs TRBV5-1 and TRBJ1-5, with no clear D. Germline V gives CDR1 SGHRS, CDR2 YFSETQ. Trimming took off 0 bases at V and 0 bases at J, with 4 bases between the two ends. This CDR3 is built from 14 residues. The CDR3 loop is CASSLDSSNQPQHF. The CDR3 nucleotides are TGCGCCAGCAGCTTGGACAGTAGCAATCAGCCCCAGCATTTT.

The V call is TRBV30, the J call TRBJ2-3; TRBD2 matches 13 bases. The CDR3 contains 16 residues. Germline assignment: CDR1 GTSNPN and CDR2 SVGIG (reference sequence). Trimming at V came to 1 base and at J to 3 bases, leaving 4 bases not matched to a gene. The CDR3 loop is CAWSGPGLAGTDTQYF. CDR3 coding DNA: TGTGCCTGGAGTGGCCCGGGACTAGCGGGAACAGATACGCAGTATTTT. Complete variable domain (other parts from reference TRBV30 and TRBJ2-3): SQTIHQWPATLVQPVGSPLSLECTVEGTSNPNLYWYRQAAGRGLQLLFYSVGIGQISSEVPQNLSASRPQDRQFILSSKKLLLSDSGFYLCAWSGPGLAGTDTQYFGPGTRLTVL.

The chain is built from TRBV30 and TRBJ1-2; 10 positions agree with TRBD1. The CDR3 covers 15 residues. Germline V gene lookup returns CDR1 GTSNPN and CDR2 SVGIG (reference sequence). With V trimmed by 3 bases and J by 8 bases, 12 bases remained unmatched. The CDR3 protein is CAWRGSPGQGVGYTF. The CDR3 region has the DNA TGTGCCTGGAGGGGCAGTCCAGGACAGGGGGTCGGCTACACCTTC.

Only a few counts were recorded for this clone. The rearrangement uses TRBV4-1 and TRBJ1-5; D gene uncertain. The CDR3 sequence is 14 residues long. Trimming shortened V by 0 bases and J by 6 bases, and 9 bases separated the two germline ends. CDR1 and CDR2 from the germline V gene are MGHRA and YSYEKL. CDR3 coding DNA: TGCGCCAGCAGCCAAGAGACTGTGGGTCAGCCCCAGCATTTT. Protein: CASSQETVGQPQHF.

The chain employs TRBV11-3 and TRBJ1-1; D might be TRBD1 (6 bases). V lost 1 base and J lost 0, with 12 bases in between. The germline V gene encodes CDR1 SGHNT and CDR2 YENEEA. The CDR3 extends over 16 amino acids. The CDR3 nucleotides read TGTGCCAGCAGCTTAGGCCCCCGGACAGTGAACACTGAAGCTTTCTTT. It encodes CASSLGPRTVNTEAFF.

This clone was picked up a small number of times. The CDR3 region is CASSQDTGHLHF. The CDR3 coding sequence is TGTGCCAGCAGCCAAGATACAGGACACCTCCACTTT. The chain has TRBV4-2 and TRBJ1-6, with D maybe TRBD1 (5 bases). This CDR3 is built from 12 residues. Germline assignment: CDR1 LGHNA and CDR2 YNFKEQ. V lost 0 bases to trimming and J lost 15 bases, with 9 bases between them.

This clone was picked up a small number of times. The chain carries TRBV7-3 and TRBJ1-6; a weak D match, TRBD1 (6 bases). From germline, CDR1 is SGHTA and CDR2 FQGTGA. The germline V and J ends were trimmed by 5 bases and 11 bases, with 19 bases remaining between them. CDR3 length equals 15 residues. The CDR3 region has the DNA TGTGCCAGCAGCGAGGGACACCCGGACCTGGCACCCCTCCACTTT. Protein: CASSEGHPDLAPLHF.

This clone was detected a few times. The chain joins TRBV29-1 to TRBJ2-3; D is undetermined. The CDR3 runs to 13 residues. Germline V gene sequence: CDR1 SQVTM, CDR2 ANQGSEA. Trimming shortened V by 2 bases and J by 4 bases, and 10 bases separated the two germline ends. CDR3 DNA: TGCAGCGTTGAACCCCAAGGTTCAGATACGCAGTATTTT. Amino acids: CSVEPQGSDTQYF.

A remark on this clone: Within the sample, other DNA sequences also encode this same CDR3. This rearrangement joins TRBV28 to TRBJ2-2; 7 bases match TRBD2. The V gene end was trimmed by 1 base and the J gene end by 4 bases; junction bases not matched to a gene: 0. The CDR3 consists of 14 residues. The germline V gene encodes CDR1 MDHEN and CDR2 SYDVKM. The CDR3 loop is CASSLSGGTGELFF. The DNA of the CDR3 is TGTGCCAGCAGTTTATCGGGGGGCACCGGGGAGCTGTTTTTT.

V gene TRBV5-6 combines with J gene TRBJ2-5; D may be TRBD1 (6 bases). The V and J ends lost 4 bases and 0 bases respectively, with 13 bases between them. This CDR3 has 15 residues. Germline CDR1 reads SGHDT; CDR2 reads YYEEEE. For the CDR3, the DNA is TGTGCCAGCAGCCGGACAGCTCTGTACCAAGAGACCCAGTACTTC. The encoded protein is CASSRTALYQETQYF.

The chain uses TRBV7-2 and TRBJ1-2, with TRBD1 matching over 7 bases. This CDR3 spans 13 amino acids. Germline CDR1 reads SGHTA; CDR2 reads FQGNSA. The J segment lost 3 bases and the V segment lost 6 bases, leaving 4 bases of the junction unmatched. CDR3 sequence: CASRQTGYYGYTF. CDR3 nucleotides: TGTGCCAGCAGACAGACAGGGTACTATGGCTACACCTTC.

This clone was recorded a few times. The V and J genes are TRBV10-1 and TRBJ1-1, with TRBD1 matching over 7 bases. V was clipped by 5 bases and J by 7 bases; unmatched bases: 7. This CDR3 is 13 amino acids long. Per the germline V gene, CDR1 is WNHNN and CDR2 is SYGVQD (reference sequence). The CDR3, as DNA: TGCGCCAGCAGTAGGGGACAGAAGAATGAAGCTTTCTTT. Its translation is CASSRGQKNEAFF.

CDR3 protein: CASSSAGTGFPFF. CDR3 sequence (DNA): TGTGCCAGCAGCTCCGCCGGGACAGGCTTCCCTTTCTTT. The chain links TRBV11-2 to TRBJ1-1; 8 bases map to TRBD1. The CDR3 extends over 13 amino acids. With 4 bases clipped from V and 12 bases from J, the junction kept 10 bases outside the gene matches. CDR1 and CDR2 from the germline V gene are SGHAT and FQNNGV.

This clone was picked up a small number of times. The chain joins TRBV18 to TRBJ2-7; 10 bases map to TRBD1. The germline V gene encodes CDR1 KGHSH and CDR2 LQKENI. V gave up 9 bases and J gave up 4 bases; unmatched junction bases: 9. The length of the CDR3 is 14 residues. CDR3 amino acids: CASLTPGQGYEQYF. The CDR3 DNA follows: TGTGCCAGTCTCACCCCGGGACAGGGGTACGAGCAGTACTTC.

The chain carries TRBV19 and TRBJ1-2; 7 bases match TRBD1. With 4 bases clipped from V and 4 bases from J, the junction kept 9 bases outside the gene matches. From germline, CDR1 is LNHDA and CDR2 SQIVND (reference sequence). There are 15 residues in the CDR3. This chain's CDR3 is CASSTQGTLIYGYTF. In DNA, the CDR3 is TGTGCCAGTAGTACACAGGGGACCCTGATCTATGGCTACACCTTC.

CDR3 amino acids: CASSVRRGSSGANVLTF. The CDR3 DNA reads as TGTGCCAGCAGCGTAAGGCGGGGGAGCTCTGGGGCCAACGTCCTGACTTTC. The chain links TRBV9 to TRBJ2-6, with TRBD2 matching 7 bases. The length of the CDR3 is 17 residues. V lost 1 base to trimming and J lost 0 bases; unmatched junction nucleotides: 4. The germline CDR1 and CDR2 sequences are SGDLS and YYNGEE.

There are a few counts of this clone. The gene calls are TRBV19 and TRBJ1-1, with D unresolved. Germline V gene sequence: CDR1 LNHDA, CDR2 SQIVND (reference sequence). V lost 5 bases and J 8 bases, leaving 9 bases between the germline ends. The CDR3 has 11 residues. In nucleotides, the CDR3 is TGTGCCAGTAGTGGAAGGAGCGAAGCTTTCTTT. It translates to CASSGRSEAFF.